Listed below are T cell receptor beta chains from one sample, sequenced in a study of cytomegalovirus exposure and HLA in healthy donors. The protocol was immunoSEQ multiplex PCR, while the TCRdb copy is restricted to in-frame clones and leaves out a portion. The sample lists some 86,000 clones; more than 75% were seen once. Sequencing input: PBMCs. Receptors originate from a woman aged 40-49 years in good health and CMV-seropositive. CDR3s include the opening cysteine and the closing phenylalanine or tryptophan. D genes are given only for firm matches. Where a row states a size, it is once, few, many or the class of an expanded clone; other rows omit it.

j_call	clone_size	d_call	v_call	cdr3_aa	cdr3_nt
TRBJ2-1	.	TRBD2	TRBV5-4	CASSLRTSVDYNEQFF	TGTGCCAGCAGCCTAAGGACTAGCGTGGATTACAATGAGCAGTTCTTC
TRBJ2-7	.	.	TRBV5-1	CASSLEASYEQYF	TGCGCCAGCAGCTTAGAAGCCTCCTACGAGCAGTACTTC
TRBJ2-7	.	TRBD1	TRBV7-9	CASSPRDRTYEQYF	TGTGCCAGCAGCCCCCGGGACAGGACCTACGAGCAGTACTTC
TRBJ2-1	.	TRBD1	TRBV2	CASRGTGTAYNEQFF	TGTGCCAGCAGGGGAACAGGGACAGCATACAATGAGCAGTTCTTC
TRBJ2-3	.	TRBD2	TRBV6-5	CASSYRGLADTDTQYF	TGTGCCAGCAGTTACCGAGGACTAGCGGACACAGATACGCAGTATTTT
TRBJ2-7	.	TRBD1	TRBV29-1	CSVGLQGALSYEQYF	TGCAGCGTTGGCCTACAGGGGGCGCTGAGCTACGAGCAGTACTTC
TRBJ2-7	.	.	TRBV18	CASSPPVRGNYEQYF	TGTGCCAGCTCACCACCCGTCAGGGGAAACTACGAGCAGTACTTC
TRBJ1-6	.	TRBD1	TRBV28	CASSFLRPGQGGSPLHF	TGTGCCAGCAGCTTCCTAAGGCCGGGACAGGGTGGATCACCCCTCCACTTT
TRBJ2-5	few	TRBD2	TRBV27	CASSSLAGGLGETQYF	TGTGCCAGCAGTTCACTAGCGGGAGGGCTGGGTGAGACCCAGTACTTC
TRBJ2-1	.	.	TRBV7-2	CASSSTTEQFF	TGTGCCAGCAGCTCGACTACGGAGCAGTTCTTC
TRBJ2-7	few	.	TRBV28	CASSPELFNSYEQYF	TGTGCCAGCAGTCCCGAGTTATTCAACTCCTACGAGCAGTACTTC
TRBJ2-5	.	TRBD1	TRBV18	CASSPRQGDLGTQYF	TGTGCCAGCTCACCCCGACAGGGGGATCTCGGGACCCAGTACTTC
TRBJ1-4	.	.	TRBV7-9	CASSSPILGGAVEKLFF	TGTGCCAGCAGCTCTCCAATCCTGGGGGGGGCAGTAGAAAAACTGTTTTTT
TRBJ2-5	few	TRBD2	TRBV27	CASRRIGLAGGKGYQETQYF	TGTGCCAGCAGGCGGATTGGACTAGCGGGAGGGAAGGGGTACCAAGAGACCCAGTACTTC
TRBJ2-5	.	.	TRBV7-7	CASSLGGRETQYF	TGTGCTAGCAGCTTGGGGGGACGAGAGACCCAGTACTTC
TRBJ2-1	.	.	TRBV30	CAWSGLVRRAYNEQFF	TGTGCCTGGAGTGGACTAGTCCGTCGAGCCTACAATGAGCAGTTCTTC
TRBJ1-1	.	.	TRBV7-2	CASSQNTEAFF	TGTGCCAGCAGCCAGAACACTGAAGCTTTCTTT
TRBJ1-1	.	.	TRBV5-1	CASSTEGGFEAFF	TGCGCCAGCAGTACCGAGGGGGGGTTCGAAGCTTTCTTT
TRBJ1-1	.	.	TRBV30	CAWSTGGKGRTEAFF	TGTGCCTGGAGTACGGGAGGGAAGGGGAGGACTGAAGCTTTCTTT
TRBJ2-3	.	.	TRBV7-2	CASSSRVLNQLTDTQYF	TGTGCCAGCAGCTCCAGGGTCCTTAACCAACTCACAGATACGCAGTATTTT
TRBJ2-2	.	.	TRBV4-3	CASSHLSHDTGELFF	TGCGCCAGCAGCCACCTTAGCCATGACACCGGGGAGCTGTTTTTT
TRBJ2-7	few	TRBD1	TRBV2	CARRGQGPYYEQYF	TGTGCCCGAAGAGGACAGGGGCCATACTACGAGCAGTACTTC
TRBJ1-4	.	.	TRBV19	CASGRGYEKLFF	TGTGCCAGTGGTCGGGGGTATGAAAAACTGTTTTTT
TRBJ2-1	.	TRBD2	TRBV9	CASSPQAGGHNEQFF	TGTGCCAGCAGCCCACAAGCGGGGGGCCACAATGAGCAGTTCTTC
TRBJ2-1	.	TRBD2	TRBV6-1	CASSELVGGGGNEQFF	TGTGCCAGCAGTGAGTTGGTCGGCGGGGGGGGGAATGAGCAGTTCTTC
TRBJ2-5	.	TRBD2	TRBV4-1	CASSQDPSGSQKETQYF	TGCGCCAGCAGCCAAGATCCTAGCGGGTCCCAAAAGGAGACCCAGTACTTC
TRBJ1-4	few	.	TRBV28	CASSYRVTNEKLFF	TGTGCCAGCAGTTACAGGGTTACTAATGAAAAACTGTTTTTT
TRBJ1-6	few	TRBD1	TRBV7-9	CATRETGANSPLHF	TGTGCCACGCGCGAGACAGGGGCAAATTCACCCCTCCACTTT
TRBJ2-3	.	.	TRBV4-3	CASSQDYIARGTQYF	TGCGCCAGCAGCCAAGACTACATAGCCCGGGGTACGCAGTATTTT
TRBJ2-1	.	TRBD2	TRBV18	CASSPGSSGGRNEQFF	TGTGCCAGCTCACCAGGGAGTAGCGGGGGGCGGAATGAGCAGTTCTTC